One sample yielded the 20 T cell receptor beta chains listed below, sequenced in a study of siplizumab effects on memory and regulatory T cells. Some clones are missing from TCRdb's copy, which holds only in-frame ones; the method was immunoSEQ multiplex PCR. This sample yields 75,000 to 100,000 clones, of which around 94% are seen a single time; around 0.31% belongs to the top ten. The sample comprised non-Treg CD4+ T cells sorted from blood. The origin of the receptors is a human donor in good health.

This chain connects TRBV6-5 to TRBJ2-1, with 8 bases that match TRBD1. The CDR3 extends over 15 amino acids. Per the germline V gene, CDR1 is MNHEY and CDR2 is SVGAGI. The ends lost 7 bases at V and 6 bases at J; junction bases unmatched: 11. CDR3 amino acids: CASTATDRVFNEQFF. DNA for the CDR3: TGTGCCAGCACCGCAACGGACAGGGTGTTCAATGAGCAGTTCTTC.

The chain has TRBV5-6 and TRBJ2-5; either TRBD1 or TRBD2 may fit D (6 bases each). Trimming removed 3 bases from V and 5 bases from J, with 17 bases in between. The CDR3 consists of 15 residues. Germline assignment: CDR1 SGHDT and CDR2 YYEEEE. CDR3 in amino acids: CASSYLQGLWETQYF. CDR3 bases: TGTGCCAGCAGCTACCTACAGGGACTTTGGGAGACCCAGTACTTC.

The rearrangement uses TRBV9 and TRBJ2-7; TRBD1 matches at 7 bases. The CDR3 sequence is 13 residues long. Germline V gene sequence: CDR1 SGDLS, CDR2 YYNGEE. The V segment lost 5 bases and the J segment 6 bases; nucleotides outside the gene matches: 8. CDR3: CASSGDRASEQYF. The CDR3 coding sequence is TGTGCCAGCAGTGGGGACAGAGCCTCCGAGCAGTACTTC.

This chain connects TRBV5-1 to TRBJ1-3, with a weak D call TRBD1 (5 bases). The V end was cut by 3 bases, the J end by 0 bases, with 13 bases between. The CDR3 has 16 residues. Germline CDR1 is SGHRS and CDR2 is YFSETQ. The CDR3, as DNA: TGCGCCAGCAGCTGGGGTGGGGGTGCCTCTGGAAACACCATATATTTT. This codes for CASSWGGGASGNTIYF.

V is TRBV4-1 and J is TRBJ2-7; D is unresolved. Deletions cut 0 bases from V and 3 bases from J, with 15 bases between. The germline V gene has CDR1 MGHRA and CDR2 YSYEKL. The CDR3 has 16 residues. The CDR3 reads CASSQDPARHLYEQYF. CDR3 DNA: TGCGCCAGCAGCCAAGACCCCGCGAGGCATCTCTACGAGCAGTACTTC.

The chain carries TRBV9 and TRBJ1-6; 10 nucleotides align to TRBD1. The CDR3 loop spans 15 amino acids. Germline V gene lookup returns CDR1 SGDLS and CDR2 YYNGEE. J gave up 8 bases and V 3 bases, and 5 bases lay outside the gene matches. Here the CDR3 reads CASSAPGTGDSPLHF. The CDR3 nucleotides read TGTGCCAGCAGCGCCCCCGGGACAGGGGATTCACCCCTCCACTTT.

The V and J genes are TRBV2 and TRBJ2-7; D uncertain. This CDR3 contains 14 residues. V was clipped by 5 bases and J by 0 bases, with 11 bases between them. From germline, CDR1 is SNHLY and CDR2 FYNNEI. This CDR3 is CASSTDVASYEQYF. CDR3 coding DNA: TGTGCCAGCAGTACCGACGTGGCCTCCTACGAGCAGTACTTC.

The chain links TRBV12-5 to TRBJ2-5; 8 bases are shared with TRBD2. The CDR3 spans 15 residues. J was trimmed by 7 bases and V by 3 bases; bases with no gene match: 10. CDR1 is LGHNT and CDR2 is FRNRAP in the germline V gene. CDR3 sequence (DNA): TGTGCTAGTGGTTTCATCGCGGGAGGTATGTCGACCCAGTACTTC. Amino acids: CASGFIAGGMSTQYF. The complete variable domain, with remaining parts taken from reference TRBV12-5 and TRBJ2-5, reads DARVTQTPRHKVTEMGQEVTMRCQPILGHNTVFWYRQTMMQGLELLAYFRNRAPLDDSGMPKDRFSAEMPDATLATLKIQPSEPRDSAVYFCASGFIAGGMSTQYFGPGTRLLVL.

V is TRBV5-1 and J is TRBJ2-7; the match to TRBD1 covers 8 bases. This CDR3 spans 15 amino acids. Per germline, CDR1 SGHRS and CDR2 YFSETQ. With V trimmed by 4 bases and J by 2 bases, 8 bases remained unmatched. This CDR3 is CASSPTGVWAYEQYF. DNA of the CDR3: TGCGCCAGCAGCCCGACAGGGGTCTGGGCCTACGAGCAGTACTTC.

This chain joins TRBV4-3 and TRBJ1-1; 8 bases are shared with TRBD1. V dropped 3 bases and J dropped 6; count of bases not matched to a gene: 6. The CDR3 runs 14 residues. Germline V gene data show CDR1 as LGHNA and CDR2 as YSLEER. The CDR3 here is CASSQRQGRAEAFF. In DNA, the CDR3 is TGCGCCAGCAGCCAGCGACAGGGGCGAGCTGAAGCTTTCTTT.

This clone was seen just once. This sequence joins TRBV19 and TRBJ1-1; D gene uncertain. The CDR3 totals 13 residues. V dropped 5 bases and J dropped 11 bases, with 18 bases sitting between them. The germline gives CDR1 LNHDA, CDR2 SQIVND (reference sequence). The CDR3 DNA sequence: TGTGCCAGTAGTGCGTTTCAGGACCCCCGGGCTTTCTTT. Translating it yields CASSAFQDPRAFF.

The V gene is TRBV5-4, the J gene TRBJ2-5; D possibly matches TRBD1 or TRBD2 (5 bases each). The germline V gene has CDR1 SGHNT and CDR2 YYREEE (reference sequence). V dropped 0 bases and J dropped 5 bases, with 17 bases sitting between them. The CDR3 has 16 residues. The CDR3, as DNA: TGTGCCAGCAGCTTGGATCCGGGACCTTCGGGGGAGACCCAGTACTTC. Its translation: CASSLDPGPSGETQYF. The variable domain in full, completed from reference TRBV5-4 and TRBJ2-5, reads ETGVTQSPTHLIKTRGQQVTLRCSSQSGHNTVSWYQQALGQGPQFIFQYYREEENGRGNFPPRFSGLQFPNYSSELNVNALELDDSALYLCASSLDPGPSGETQYFGPGTRLLVL.

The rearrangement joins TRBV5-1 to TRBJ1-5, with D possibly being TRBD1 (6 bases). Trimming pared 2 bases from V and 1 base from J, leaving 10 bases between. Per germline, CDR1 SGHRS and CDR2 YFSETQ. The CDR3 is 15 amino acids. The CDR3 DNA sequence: TGCGCCAGCAGCTTCGGGGGCGGGAGCAATCAGCCCCAGCATTTT. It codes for CASSFGGGSNQPQHF.

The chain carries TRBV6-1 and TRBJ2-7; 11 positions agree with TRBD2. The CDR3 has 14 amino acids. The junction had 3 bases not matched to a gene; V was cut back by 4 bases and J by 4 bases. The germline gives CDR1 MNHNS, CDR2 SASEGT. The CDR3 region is CASSVSGRVYEQYF. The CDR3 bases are TGTGCCAGCAGTGTTAGCGGGAGGGTTTACGAGCAGTACTTC.

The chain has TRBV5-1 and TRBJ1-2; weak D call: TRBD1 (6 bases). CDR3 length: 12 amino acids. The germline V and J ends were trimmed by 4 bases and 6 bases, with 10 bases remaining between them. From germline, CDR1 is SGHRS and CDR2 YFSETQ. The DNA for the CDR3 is TGCGCCAGCAGCGTTAACAGGGATGGCTACACCTTC. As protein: CASSVNRDGYTF. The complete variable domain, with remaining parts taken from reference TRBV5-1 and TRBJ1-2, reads KAGVTQTPRYLIKTRGQQVTLSCSPISGHRSVSWYQQTPGQGLQFLFEYFSETQRNKGNFPGRFSGRQFSNSRSEMNVSTLELGDSALYLCASSVNRDGYTFGSGTRLTVV.

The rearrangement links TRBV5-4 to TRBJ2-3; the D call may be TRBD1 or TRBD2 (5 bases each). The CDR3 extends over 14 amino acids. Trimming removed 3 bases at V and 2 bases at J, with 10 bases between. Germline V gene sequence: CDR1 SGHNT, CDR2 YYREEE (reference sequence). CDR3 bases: TGTGCCAGCAGCTATGGGACCAACACAGATACGCAGTATTTT. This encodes CASSYGTNTDTQYF.

The CDR3 loop reads CASSPGGQGLLYGYTF. CDR3 DNA sequence: TGTGCCAGCAGCCCCGGGGGGCAGGGACTACTCTATGGCTACACCTTC. V usage is TRBV5-4 and J usage is TRBJ1-2; the D gene is possibly TRBD1 (6 bases). Trimming shortened V by 4 bases and J by 4 bases, and 20 bases separated the two germline ends. In germline, CDR1 is SGHNT, CDR2 YYREEE (reference sequence). CDR3 size: 16 residues.

The CDR3 nucleotides are TGTGCCAGCAGCCACCGGGACAGGATCGGCAATGAGCAGTTCTTC. Residues: CASSHRDRIGNEQFF. V usage is TRBV14 and J usage is TRBJ2-1; 8 nucleotides line up with TRBD1. In germline, CDR1 is SGHDN, CDR2 FVKESK. CDR3 length equals 15 residues. Germline trimming cut 3 bases from V and 6 bases from J; bases unmatched to any gene: 7.

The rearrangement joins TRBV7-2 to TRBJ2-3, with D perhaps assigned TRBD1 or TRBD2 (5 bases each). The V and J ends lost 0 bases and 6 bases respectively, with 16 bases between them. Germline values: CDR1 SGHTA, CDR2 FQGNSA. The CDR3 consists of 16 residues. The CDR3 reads CASSLAGTVASDTQYF. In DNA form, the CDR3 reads TGTGCCAGCAGCTTAGCCGGGACGGTAGCAAGCGATACGCAGTATTTT.

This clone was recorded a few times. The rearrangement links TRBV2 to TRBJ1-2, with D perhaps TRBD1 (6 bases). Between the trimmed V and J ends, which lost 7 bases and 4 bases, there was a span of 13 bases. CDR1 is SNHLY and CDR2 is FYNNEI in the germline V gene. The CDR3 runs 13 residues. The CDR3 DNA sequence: TGTGCCAGCACCGGGGGCAGGTCCTATGGCTACACCTTC. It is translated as CASTGGRSYGYTF.